The TCR beta chain described here comes from a study of T-cell reconstitution after alpha-beta-depleted transplantation in children. Preparation of the TCRbeta library was carried out with unique molecular identifiers. Using its own MiXCR run on the PCR reads, TCRdb lists one record per CDR3 protein. The data hold about 230,000 distinct CDR3 sequences, with around 12% observed a single time. The CDR3 extends over 13 amino acids. Per the germline V gene, CDR1 is SQVTM and CDR2 is ANQGSEA. Trimming shortened V by 7 bases and J by 0 bases, and 10 bases separated the two germline ends. This clonotype was recorded many times.

The input for sequencing was PBMCs from the stem cell graft donor, taken from the stem cell graft. The TCR sequence derives from a human donor who donated a stem cell graft to a child with acute lymphoblastic leukemia. This chain links TRBV29-1 with TRBJ2-1; D may be TRBD1 (5 bases). CDR3 in DNA: TGCAGCGGATGGACAAGCTCCTACAATGAGCAGTTCTTC. It is translated as CSGWTSSYNEQFF.